The 22 T cell receptor beta chains below all came from one sample that was sequenced in a study of CD8+CD57+ T cells in acquired aplastic anemia. CDR3 and TCR beta VDJ profiling relied on a genomic DNA template. TCRdb redid the calling of the reads with MiXCR, one entry per CDR3 protein. This sample has about 200,000 distinct CDR3 sequences, with 30% to 35% found just once. Sequencing was carried out using sorted CD4+, CD8+, or CD8+CD57+ T cells (not recorded which) from PBMCs. All receptors come from a human donor in good health, serving as a control.

Regarding this clonotype: This sequence may be a read error, since a much larger clone differs from it by one base. This chain connects TRBV2 to TRBJ2-3; no definite D call. The germline gives CDR1 SNHLY, CDR2 FYNNEI. V lost 5 bases to trimming and J lost 4 bases, with 13 bases between them. There are 14 residues in the CDR3. CDR3 amino acids: CASSIRNVADTQYF. The CDR3 bases are TGTGCCAGCAGTATTAGGAATGTGGCAGATACGCAGTATTTT. The complete variable domain, with remaining parts taken from reference TRBV2 and TRBJ2-3, reads EPEVTQTPSHQVTQMGQEVILRCVPISNHLYFYWYRQILGQKVEFLVSFYNNEISEKSEIFDDQFSVERPDGSNFTLKIRSTKLEDSAMYFCASSIRNVADTQYFGPGTRLTVL.

There are many counts of this clonotype. The chain combines TRBV28 with TRBJ1-6; D is uncertain. The CDR3 has 12 residues. CDR1 and CDR2 (germline): MDHEN, SYDVKM. V was trimmed by 6 bases and J by 9 bases, leaving 9 bases between them. The DNA for the CDR3 is TGTGCCAGCAGACTCTCCCGTTCACCCCTCCACTTT. This translates into CASRLSRSPLHF. Variable domain in full (rest from reference TRBV28 and TRBJ1-6): DVKVTQSSRYLVKRTGEKVFLECVQDMDHENMFWYRQDPGLGLRLIYFSYDVKMKEKGDIPEGYSVSREKKERFSLILESASTNQTSMYLCASRLSRSPLHFGNGTRLTVT.

The chain combines TRBV4-1 with TRBJ1-5; weak D call: TRBD1 (5 bases). Trimming left V 5 bases short and J 2 bases short, with 22 bases between. CDR1 is MGHRA, CDR2 YSYEKL, per germline. CDR3 length equals 18 residues. CDR3 nucleotide sequence: TGCGCCAGCAGCGGCATAATGAGGGGCCCAGTAGGCAATCAGCCCCAGCATTTT. Its protein is CASSGIMRGPVGNQPQHF.

This clonotype has a count of ten or more. The rearrangement uses TRBV2 and TRBJ1-1, with D possibly TRBD1 on 6 matching bases. CDR3 length equals 13 residues. The V end lost 11 bases, the J end lost 1 base, and 14 bases lay between the germline ends. The germline gives CDR1 SNHLY, CDR2 FYNNEI. The CDR3 DNA is TGTGCCGGCAAGGACAGAGCGAACACTGAAGCTTTCTTT. Residues: CAGKDRANTEAFF.

A word on this clonotype: The junction departs from the called germline gene at one end, perhaps through a read error. The rearrangement links TRBV6-5 to TRBJ1-1; 7 bases fit TRBD1. CDR1 and CDR2 from the germline V gene are MNHEY and SVGAGI. The CDR3 totals 13 residues. The CDR3 nucleotides read TGTGCCAGCAGTTCGACAGGGAACACTGAAGCTCTCTTT. Protein product: CASSSTGNTEALF.

This clonotype was observed at least ten times. The CDR3 spells CASSAGLRDEKLFF. DNA of the CDR3: TGTGCCAGCAGTGCAGGATTACGGGATGAAAAACTGTTTTTT. This rearrangement joins TRBV25-1 to TRBJ1-4; D not resolved. Germline V gene lookup returns CDR1 MGHDK and CDR2 SYGVNS. This CDR3 is built from 14 residues. Trimming left V 4 bases short and J 6 bases short, with 12 bases between.

This clonotype was observed many times. The chain uses TRBV4-1 and TRBJ1-2; D ambiguous. CDR1 and CDR2 from the germline V gene are MGHRA and YSYEKL. Trimming left V 2 bases short and J 5 bases short, with 18 bases between. The CDR3 consists of 16 residues. CDR3 nucleotide sequence: TGCGCCAGCAGCCAACCCCGGATGGGCCGCCTTTATGGCTACACCTTC. Protein sequence: CASSQPRMGRLYGYTF.

A note on this clonotype: A much larger clonotype is one base distant, so this may be a read error. V usage is TRBV20-1 and J usage is TRBJ1-1; TRBD1 might be the D (6 bases). The length of the CDR3 is 14 residues. Germline loops: CDR1 DFQATT, CDR2 SNEGSKA (reference sequence). The V gene lost 4 bases and the J gene lost 4 bases, with 16 bases spanning the gap. CDR3 nucleotide sequence: TGCAGTGCTATGTCAGGGGCAATGAGCACTGAAGCTTTCTTT. Its translation: CSAMSGAMSTEAFF.

This clonotype came up many times. CDR3 nucleotides: TGTGCCAGCAGTGACCAGGGGACGAGCAATCAGCCCCAGCATTTT. Its protein is CASSDQGTSNQPQHF. The genes are TRBV2 and TRBJ1-5, with a tentative D call TRBD1 (6 bases). The CDR3 consists of 15 residues. Trimming cost V 3 bases and J 1 base, with 10 bases left between them. CDR1 and CDR2 from the germline V gene are SNHLY and FYNNEI. Full variable domain (missing parts from reference TRBV2 and TRBJ1-5): EPEVTQTPSHQVTQMGQEVILRCVPISNHLYFYWYRQILGQKVEFLVSFYNNEISEKSEIFDDQFSVERPDGSNFTLKIRSTKLEDSAMYFCASSDQGTSNQPQHFGDGTRLSIL.

As for this clonotype: Since a much larger clone is just one base distant, this may be a read error. V is TRBV20-1 and J is TRBJ1-1; D perhaps matches TRBD1 (6 bases). This CDR3 has 13 amino acids. Deletions cut 6 bases from V and 0 bases from J, with 11 bases between. The germline CDR1 and CDR2 sequences are DFQATT and SNEGSKA (reference sequence). Here the CDR3 reads CSAQDRMNTEAFF. The CDR3 nucleotides read TGCAGTGCCCAGGACAGAATGAACACTGAAGCTTTCTTT.

The chain has TRBV6-1 and TRBJ1-4; the match to TRBD1 covers 7 bases. The germline gives CDR1 MNHNS, CDR2 SASEGT. This CDR3 contains 14 residues. The V gene end was trimmed by 5 bases and the J gene end by 4 bases; junction bases not matched to a gene: 4. The CDR3: CASSRGQLNEKLFF. The CDR3 DNA sequence: TGTGCCAGCAGTAGGGGACAGCTTAATGAAAAACTGTTTTTT.

V is TRBV12-5 and J is TRBJ2-7; D may be TRBD1 (5 bases). The germline V gene has CDR1 LGHNT and CDR2 FRNRAP. The CDR3 length is 14 residues. Trimming stripped 6 bases from V and 1 base from J, with 13 bases between. The CDR3 loop is CASGRQSFSYEQYF. The CDR3 DNA is TGTGCTAGTGGGCGACAGAGTTTTTCCTACGAGCAGTACTTC.

The CDR3 protein is CASSLRAGGSPDTQYF. The CDR3 nucleotides read TGTGCCAGCAGCTTGCGGGCGGGAGGTTCTCCAGATACGCAGTATTTT. This chain uses TRBV5-4 with TRBJ2-3; 8 nucleotides line up with TRBD2. The junction had 8 bases not matched to a gene; V was cut back by 1 base and J by 4 bases. Germline V lookup: CDR1 SGHNT, CDR2 YYREEE (reference sequence). This CDR3 is 16 amino acids long.

This sequence joins TRBV25-1 and TRBJ2-1, with 12 bases matching TRBD2. The length of the CDR3 is 16 residues. Germline CDR1 MGHDK, CDR2 SYGVNS. The junction had 10 bases not matched to a gene; V was cut back by 8 bases and J by 5 bases. In DNA, the CDR3 is TGTGCCAGCTCACCACTAGCGGGGGGTATTCACAATGAGCAGTTCTTC. Translation gives CASSPLAGGIHNEQFF. Full variable domain (remainder filled in from reference TRBV25-1 and TRBJ2-1): EADIYQTPRYLVIGTGKKITLECSQTMGHDKMYWYQQDPGMELHLIHYSYGVNSTEKGDLSSESTVSRIRTEHFPLTLESARPSHTSQYLCASSPLAGGIHNEQFFGPGTRLTVL.

The table lists this clonotype with many counts. This rearrangement joins TRBV9 to TRBJ2-7, with TRBD2 as a possible D gene (6 bases). This CDR3 has 14 amino acids. V lost 2 bases to trimming and J lost 7 bases, with 16 bases between them. The V gene's germline CDR1 is SGDLS and CDR2 YYNGEE. CDR3 loop: CASSVTGTPREQYF. In DNA, the CDR3 is TGTGCCAGCAGCGTCACCGGGACTCCCCGGGAGCAGTACTTC.

The gene calls are TRBV24-1 and TRBJ2-3, with 12 bases identical to TRBD2. The CDR3 loop spans 17 amino acids. CDR1 and CDR2 (germline): KGHDR, SFDVKD. V was clipped by 5 bases and J by 2 bases; unmatched bases: 7. In nucleotides, the CDR3 is TGTGCCACCAGTGGTGTGACTAGCGGGAGACACACAGATACGCAGTATTTT. It yields the protein CATSGVTSGRHTDTQYF.

The V call is TRBV5-1, the J call TRBJ1-2; 9 bases fit TRBD1. V lost 4 bases, J lost 2 bases, and 3 bases stayed unmatched. The CDR3 has 14 residues. Germline-derived CDR1 and CDR2 are SGHRS and YFSETQ. Written as DNA, the CDR3 is TGCGCCAGCAGCACAACAGGGGGCAACTATGGCTACACCTTC. Protein sequence: CASSTTGGNYGYTF.

Notes on this clonotype: One end of the junction does not line up with germline, which may come from a read error. The chain recombines TRBV5-1 with TRBJ1-1, with 7 bases lining up with TRBD1. The CDR3 covers 20 residues. Germline loops: CDR1 SGHRS, CDR2 YFSETQ. CDR3 protein: CTSSLAYPRTYRGLNTEAFF. CDR3 coding DNA: TGCACCAGCAGCTTAGCGTATCCCCGTACCTACAGGGGATTGAACACTGAAGCTTTCTTT.

V gene TRBV11-1 combines with J gene TRBJ2-1, with D possibly TRBD2 on 6 matching bases. Germline V gene data show CDR1 as SGHAT and CDR2 as FQDESV (reference sequence). Trimming removed 1 base from V and 0 bases from J, with 19 bases in between. The CDR3 consists of 19 residues. The CDR3 loop reads CASSLVVLFGGTSYNEQFF. As DNA, the CDR3 is TGTGCCAGCAGCTTAGTTGTTCTGTTCGGGGGTACCTCCTACAATGAGCAGTTCTTC. Full variable domain (rest looked up from reference TRBV11-1 and TRBJ2-1): EAEVAQSPRYKITEKSQAVAFWCDPISGHATLYWYRQILGQGPELLVQFQDESVVDDSQLPKDRFSAERLKGVDSTLKIQPAELGDSAMYLCASSLVVLFGGTSYNEQFFGPGTRLTVL.

This rearrangement joins TRBV10-3 to TRBJ1-2, with D maybe TRBD1 (5 bases). This CDR3 is built from 12 residues. V was shortened by 6 bases and J by 7 bases, with 12 bases between the two germline ends. Germline V gene lookup returns CDR1 ENHRY and CDR2 SYGVKD. The CDR3 coding sequence is TGTGCCATCAGCGGGACGGGGGGTGGCTACACCTTC. This sequence encodes CAISGTGGGYTF.

This clonotype was counted at least ten times. This chain connects TRBV19 to TRBJ1-2, with no clear D. Germline lookup yields CDR1 LNHDA and CDR2 SQIVND (reference sequence). The CDR3 runs 16 residues. Trimming stripped 1 base from V and 3 bases from J, with 15 bases between. The CDR3 protein is CASSIGPSGYYYGYTF. The CDR3 nucleotides are TGTGCCAGTAGTATAGGACCATCGGGGTACTACTATGGCTACACCTTC.

There are a few counts of this clonotype. This rearrangement joins TRBV12-3 or TRBV12-4 to TRBJ1-2; TRBD1 might be the D (5 bases). This CDR3 has 14 amino acids. V lost 3 bases to trimming and J lost 1 base, with 9 bases between them. CDR3 DNA sequence: TGTGCCAGCAGTTTCGGGGGGGGTAACTATGGCTACACCTTC. Its translation: CASSFGGGNYGYTF.